These 16 T cell receptor beta chains came from one sample sequenced in a study of neurological immune-mediated disorders. One entry per CDR3 protein, called by TCRdb with MiXCR from the 5' RACE reads. The sample has tens of thousands of distinct CDR3 sequences, roughly 5.6% seen once. Sequenced sample: PBMCs. Receptor source: a man younger than 35 with multiple sclerosis.

This clonotype showed up many times. The V call is TRBV11-2, the J call TRBJ1-2, with D hard to call. Deletions cut 2 bases from V and 7 bases from J, with 11 bases between. The germline CDR1 and CDR2 sequences are SGHAT and FQNNGV. The CDR3 consists of 13 residues. The CDR3 nucleotides read TGTGCCAGCAGCTTATCTGGAGGAAGTGGCTACACCTTC. Protein sequence: CASSLSGGSGYTF.

V gene TRBV9 combines with J gene TRBJ2-5; D gene unclear. The ends were cut back, 3 bases at V and 5 bases at J, with 14 bases in the middle. The CDR3 runs 14 residues. Per germline, CDR1 SGDLS and CDR2 YYNGEE. CDR3: CASSAGKGSETQYF. The CDR3 nucleotides are TGTGCCAGCAGCGCCGGAAAGGGTAGTGAGACCCAGTACTTC.

This clonotype showed up just a few times. The V gene is TRBV20-1, the J gene TRBJ2-3; tentatively, D is TRBD2 (6 bases). CDR3 length equals 14 residues. Trimming pared 6 bases from V and 2 bases from J, leaving 15 bases between. In germline, CDR1 is DFQATT, CDR2 SNEGSKA (reference sequence). The CDR3 reads CSAPLAPITDTQYF. As DNA, the CDR3 is TGCAGTGCCCCACTAGCCCCGATCACAGATACGCAGTATTTT.

This clonotype was counted ten times or more. The V call is TRBV20-1, the J call TRBJ1-1; 8 bases map to TRBD1. V shed 0 bases, J shed 7 bases, and the junction held 7 bases outside the gene matches. Germline V gives CDR1 DFQATT, CDR2 SNEGSKA (reference sequence). CDR3 size: 14 residues. The CDR3 coding sequence is TGCAGTGCTAGAGACCGGACAGGGAAGGTTGAAGCTTTCTTT. Translating gives CSARDRTGKVEAFF.

Comment on this clonotype: This may come from a read error, since a much larger clone is one base off. This chain links TRBV27 with TRBJ2-7; no definite D call. Germline assignment: CDR1 MNHEY and CDR2 SMNVEV (reference sequence). Trimming shortened V by 2 bases and J by 3 bases, and 11 bases separated the two germline ends. This CDR3 comprises 14 residues. CDR3 DNA sequence: TGTGCCAGCAGTTTAAAGTGTGGGCTCTACGAGCAGTACTTC. Its translation: CASSLKCGLYEQYF.

This clonotype has a count of ten or more. The genes are TRBV20-1 and TRBJ2-3, with TRBD2 matching over 7 bases. Germline CDR1 and CDR2: DFQATT and SNEGSKA (reference sequence). The J segment lost 3 bases and the V segment lost 6 bases, leaving 12 bases of the junction unmatched. The length of the CDR3 is 15 residues. CDR3 sequence reads: CSAGRGGPATDTQYF. The CDR3 coding sequence is TGCAGTGCCGGACGGGGAGGGCCGGCGACAGATACGCAGTATTTT.

This clonotype was picked up many times. This chain joins TRBV3-1 and TRBJ1-1, with TRBD1 matching 9 bases. This CDR3 has 16 residues. V was clipped by 4 bases and J by 1 base; unmatched bases: 7. Looked up from germline, CDR1 is LGHDT and CDR2 is YNNKEL (reference sequence). The CDR3 coding sequence is TGTGCCAGCAGCCGTTACCGGGACAGGGCGAACACTGAAGCTTTCTTT. Encoded protein: CASSRYRDRANTEAFF.

This clonotype was recorded at least ten times. The genes are TRBV5-1 and TRBJ2-5, with D perhaps matching TRBD1 (6 bases). Trimming removed 2 bases from V and 1 base from J, with 9 bases in between. CDR3 length: 14 amino acids. Germline-derived CDR1 and CDR2 are SGHRS and YFSETQ. DNA for the CDR3: TGCGCCAGCAGCTTACACAGGGCCCAAGAGACCCAGTACTTC. This encodes CASSLHRAQETQYF.

This clonotype was counted at least ten times. This chain connects TRBV9 to TRBJ2-3, with D unclear. The germline V gene has CDR1 SGDLS and CDR2 YYNGEE. V was pared by 0 bases and J by 4 bases, with 9 bases between. The CDR3 is 14 amino acids. In DNA form, the CDR3 reads TGTGCCAGCAGCGTAGTTGGCAATTCAGATACGCAGTATTTT. This codes for CASSVVGNSDTQYF.

This clonotype was picked up many times. V gene TRBV12-3 or TRBV12-4 combines with J gene TRBJ2-4; D uncertain. This CDR3 comprises 13 residues. V was clipped by 8 bases and J by 4 bases, with 12 bases between them. The CDR3 spells CASSALSKNIQYF. The DNA for the CDR3 is TGTGCCAGCTCCGCTCTGAGTAAAAACATTCAGTACTTC.

This clonotype occurred many times. This sequence joins TRBV7-6 and TRBJ1-6; D possibly corresponds to TRBD1 (5 bases). CDR1 is SGHVS and CDR2 is FNYEAQ in the germline V gene. This CDR3 is 15 amino acids long. V was trimmed by 0 bases and J by 9 bases, leaving 12 bases between them. This CDR3 is CASSLAGTGGSPLHF. The CDR3, as DNA: TGTGCCAGCAGCTTAGCCGGGACCGGGGGTTCACCCCTCCACTTT.

This clonotype was counted at least ten times. This chain links TRBV20-1 with TRBJ2-1; perhaps TRBD1 as D (6 bases). The CDR3 is 15 amino acids. Germline-derived CDR1 and CDR2 are DFQATT and SNEGSKA (reference sequence). The V gene lost 0 bases and the J gene lost 0 bases, with 9 bases spanning the gap. The CDR3 sequence is CSARDVRGSYNEQFF. CDR3 sequence (DNA): TGCAGTGCTAGAGATGTCAGGGGCTCCTACAATGAGCAGTTCTTC.

The chain uses TRBV12-3 or TRBV12-4 and TRBJ2-5; 11 positions agree with TRBD1. V lost 5 bases, J lost 5 bases, and 4 bases stayed unmatched. The CDR3 sequence is 14 residues long. The CDR3 bases are TGTGCCAGCAGTAGGACAGGGGGCACGGAGACCCAGTACTTC. Amino acid sequence: CASSRTGGTETQYF.

This clonotype occurred many times. One junction end does not reproduce the germline sequence, and a read error may be involved. The chain carries TRBV20-1 and TRBJ1-5, with TRBD1 as a possible D gene (6 bases). This CDR3 spans 13 amino acids. CDR1 and CDR2 from the germline V gene are DFQATT and SNEGSKA (reference sequence). CDR3 DNA sequence: TGCAGTGCTCCACAGGGAGGCAATCAGCCCCAGAATTTT. Translated: CSAPQGGNQPQNF.

Many counts were recorded for this clonotype. The chain recombines TRBV5-1 with TRBJ1-2; 7 nucleotides align to TRBD1. This CDR3 contains 15 residues. Unmatched junction bases numbered 13, after V lost 5 bases and J lost 6 bases. Germline values: CDR1 SGHRS, CDR2 YFSETQ. CDR3 sequence: CASRGRADRANGYTF. As DNA, the CDR3 is TGCGCCAGCAGAGGGAGGGCCGACAGGGCGAATGGCTACACCTTC.

This clonotype was seen at least ten times. The rearrangement uses TRBV28 and TRBJ2-7; TRBD2 might be the D (6 bases). Trimming removed 3 bases at V and 4 bases at J, with 13 bases between. The CDR3 contains 14 residues. CDR1 MDHEN and CDR2 SYDVKM come from the germline V gene. The CDR3 loop is CASSFVGSWYEQYF. Here the CDR3 DNA reads TGTGCCAGCAGTTTTGTCGGGAGCTGGTACGAGCAGTACTTC.